This T cell receptor (beta chain) originates from a study of blood T cell repertoires in COVID-19. As for the study in general: PBMCs, B-cell-depleted T cells, or T cells provided the cDNA or gDNA that made up the material.

CDR3 length: 15 residues. The ends were cut back, 3 bases at V and 2 bases at J, with 16 bases in the middle. CDR1 and CDR2 (germline): DFQATT, SNEGSKA (reference sequence). Per the original data handling: Amplification with reference gene primers provided the estimates of nucleated cell counts. TCRdb's table, derived via immunoSEQ multiplex PCR, lists solely in-frame clones and lacks some. V, J and clone size derive from that table, while D and trimming were established from the DNA sequence. The sample records 75,000 or so clones, approximately 90% being singletons. The TCR sequence derives from a woman aged 80 or over with active or convalescent COVID-19. Input material: peripheral blood. This chain joins TRBV20-1 and TRBJ2-5; tentative D call: TRBD2 (6 bases). CDR3 in DNA: TGCAGTGCTAGTGGGCTAGCGTCGAATCAAGAGACCCAGTACTTC. Its protein product is CSASGLASNQETQYF.